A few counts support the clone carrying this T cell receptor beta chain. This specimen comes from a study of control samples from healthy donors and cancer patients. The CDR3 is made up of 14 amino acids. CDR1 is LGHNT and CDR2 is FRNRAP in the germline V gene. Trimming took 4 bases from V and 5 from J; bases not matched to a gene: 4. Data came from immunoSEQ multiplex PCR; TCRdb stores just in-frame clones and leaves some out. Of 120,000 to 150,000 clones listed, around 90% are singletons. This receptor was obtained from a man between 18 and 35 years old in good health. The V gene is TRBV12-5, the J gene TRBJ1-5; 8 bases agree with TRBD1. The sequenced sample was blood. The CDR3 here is CASGSGGQDQPQHF. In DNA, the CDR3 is TGTGCTAGTGGTTCAGGGGGCCAAGATCAGCCCCAGCATTTT.